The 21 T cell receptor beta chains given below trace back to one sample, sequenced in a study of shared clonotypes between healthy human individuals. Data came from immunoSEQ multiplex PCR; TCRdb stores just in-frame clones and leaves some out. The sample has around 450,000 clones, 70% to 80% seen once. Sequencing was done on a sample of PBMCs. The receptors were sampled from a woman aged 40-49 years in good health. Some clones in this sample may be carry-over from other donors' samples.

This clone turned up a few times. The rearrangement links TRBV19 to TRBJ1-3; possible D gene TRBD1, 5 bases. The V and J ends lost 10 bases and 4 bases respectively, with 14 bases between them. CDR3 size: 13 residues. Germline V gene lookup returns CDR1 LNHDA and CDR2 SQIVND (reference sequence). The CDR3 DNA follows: TGTGCCACTTCGACAGTACGAGGAAACACCATATATTTT. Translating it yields CATSTVRGNTIYF.

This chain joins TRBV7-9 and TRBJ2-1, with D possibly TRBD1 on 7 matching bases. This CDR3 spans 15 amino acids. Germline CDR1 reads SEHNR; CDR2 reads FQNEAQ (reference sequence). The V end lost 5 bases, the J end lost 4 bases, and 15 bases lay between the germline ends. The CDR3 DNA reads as TGTGCCAGCAGCGGAGGGGGGACAGTATACAATGAGCAGTTCTTC. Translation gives CASSGGGTVYNEQFF. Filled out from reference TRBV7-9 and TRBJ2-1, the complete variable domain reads DTGVSQNPRHKITKRGQNVTFRCDPISEHNRLYWYRQTLGQGPEFLTYFQNEAQLEKSRLLSDRFSAERPKGSFSTLEIQRTEQGDSAMYLCASSGGGTVYNEQFFGPGTRLTVL.

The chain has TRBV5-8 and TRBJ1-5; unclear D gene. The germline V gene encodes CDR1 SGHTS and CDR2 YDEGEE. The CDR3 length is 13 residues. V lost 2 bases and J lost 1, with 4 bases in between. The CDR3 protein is CASSLLSNQPQHF. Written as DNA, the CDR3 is TGTGCCAGCAGCTTACTGAGCAATCAGCCCCAGCATTTT.

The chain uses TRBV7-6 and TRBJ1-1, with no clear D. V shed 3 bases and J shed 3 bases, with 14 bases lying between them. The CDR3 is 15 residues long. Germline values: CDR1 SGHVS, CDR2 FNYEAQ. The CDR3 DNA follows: TGTGCCAGCAGCTTCGGGCACCCCGGAGACACTGAAGCTTTCTTT. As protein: CASSFGHPGDTEAFF.

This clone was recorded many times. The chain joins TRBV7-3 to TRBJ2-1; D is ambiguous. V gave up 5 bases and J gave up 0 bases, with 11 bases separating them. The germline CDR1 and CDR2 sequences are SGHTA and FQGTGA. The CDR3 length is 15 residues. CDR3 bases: TGTGCCAGCAGCCCCCGAAACAGCTCCTACAATGAGCAGTTCTTC. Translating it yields CASSPRNSSYNEQFF.

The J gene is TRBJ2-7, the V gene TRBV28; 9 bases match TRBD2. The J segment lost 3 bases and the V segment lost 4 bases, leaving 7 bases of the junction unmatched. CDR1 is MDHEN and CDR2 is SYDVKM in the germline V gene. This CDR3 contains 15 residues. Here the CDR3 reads CASSSPRTSDYEQYF. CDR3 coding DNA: TGTGCCAGCAGTTCGCCCCGGACTAGCGACTACGAGCAGTACTTC.

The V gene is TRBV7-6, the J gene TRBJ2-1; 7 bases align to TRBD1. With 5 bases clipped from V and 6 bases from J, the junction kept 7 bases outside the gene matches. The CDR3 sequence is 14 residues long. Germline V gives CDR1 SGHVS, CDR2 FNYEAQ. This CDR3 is CASSTTGVPNEQFF. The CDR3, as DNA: TGTGCCAGCAGCACTACAGGGGTCCCCAATGAGCAGTTCTTC.

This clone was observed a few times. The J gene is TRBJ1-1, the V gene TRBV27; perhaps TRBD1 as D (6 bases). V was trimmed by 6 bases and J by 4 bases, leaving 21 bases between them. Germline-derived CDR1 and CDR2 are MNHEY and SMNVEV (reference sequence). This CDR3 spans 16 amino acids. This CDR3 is CASSLESGAQGTEAFF. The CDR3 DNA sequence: TGTGCCAGCAGCTTAGAGTCGGGGGCGCAGGGCACTGAAGCTTTCTTT.

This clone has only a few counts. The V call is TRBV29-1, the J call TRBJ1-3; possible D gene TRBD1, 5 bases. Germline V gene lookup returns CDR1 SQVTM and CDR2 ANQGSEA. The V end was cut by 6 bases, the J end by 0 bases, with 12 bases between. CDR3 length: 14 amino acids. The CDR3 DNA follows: TGCAGCGTAGAAAACAGGCTCTCTGGAAACACCATATATTTT. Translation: CSVENRLSGNTIYF.

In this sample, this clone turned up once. Here the CDR3 reads CASSSQGAGGNTIYF. CDR3 DNA sequence: TGTGCCAGCAGCTCACAGGGGGCTGGTGGAAACACCATATATTTT. The chain recombines TRBV7-2 with TRBJ1-3; 9 bases fit TRBD1. Germline CDR1 is SGHTA and CDR2 is FQGNSA. The CDR3 has 15 amino acids. J was trimmed by 3 bases and V by 4 bases; bases with no gene match: 4.

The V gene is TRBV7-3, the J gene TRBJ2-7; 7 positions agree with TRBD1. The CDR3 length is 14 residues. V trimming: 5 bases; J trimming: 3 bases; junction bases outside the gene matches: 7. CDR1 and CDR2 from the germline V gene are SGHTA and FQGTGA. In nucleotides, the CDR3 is TGTGCCAGCAGCGAAGGGGCAGGGGGCTACGAGCAGTACTTC. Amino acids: CASSEGAGGYEQYF.

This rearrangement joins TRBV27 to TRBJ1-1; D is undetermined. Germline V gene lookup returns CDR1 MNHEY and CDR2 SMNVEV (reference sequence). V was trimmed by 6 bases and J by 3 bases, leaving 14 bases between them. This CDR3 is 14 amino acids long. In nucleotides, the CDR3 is TGTGCCAGCAGCGAGGGTGGATTCGACACTGAAGCTTTCTTT. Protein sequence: CASSEGGFDTEAFF.

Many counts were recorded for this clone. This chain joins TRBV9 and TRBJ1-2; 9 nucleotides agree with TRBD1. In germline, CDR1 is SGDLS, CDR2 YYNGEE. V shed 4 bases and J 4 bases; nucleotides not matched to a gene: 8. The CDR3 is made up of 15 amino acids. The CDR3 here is CASSLTGTGIYGYTF. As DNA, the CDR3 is TGTGCCAGCAGCTTAACCGGGACAGGGATCTATGGCTACACCTTC.

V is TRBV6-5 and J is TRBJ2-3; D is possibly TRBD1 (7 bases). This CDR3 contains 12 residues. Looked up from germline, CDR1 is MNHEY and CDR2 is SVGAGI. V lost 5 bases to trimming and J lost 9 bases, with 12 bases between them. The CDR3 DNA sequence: TGTGCCAGCAGTCTCAGGGGGGAAACGCAGTATTTT. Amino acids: CASSLRGETQYF.

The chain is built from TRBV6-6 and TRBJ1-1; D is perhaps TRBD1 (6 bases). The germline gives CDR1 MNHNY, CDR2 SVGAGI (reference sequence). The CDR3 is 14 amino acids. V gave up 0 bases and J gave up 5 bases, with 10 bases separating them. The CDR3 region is CASSYSAGETEAFF. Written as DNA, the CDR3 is TGTGCCAGCAGTTACTCCGCAGGGGAAACTGAAGCTTTCTTT.

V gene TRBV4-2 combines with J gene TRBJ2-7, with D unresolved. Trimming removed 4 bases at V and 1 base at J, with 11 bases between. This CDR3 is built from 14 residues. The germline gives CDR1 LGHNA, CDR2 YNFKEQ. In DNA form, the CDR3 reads TGTGCCAGCAGCCTAGGCGACCGGTCCTACGAGCAGTACTTC. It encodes CASSLGDRSYEQYF.

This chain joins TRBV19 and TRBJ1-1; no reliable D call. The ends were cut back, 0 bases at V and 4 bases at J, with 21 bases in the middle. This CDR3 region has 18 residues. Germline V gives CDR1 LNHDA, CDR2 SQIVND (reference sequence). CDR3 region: CASSIDPFRLRLSTEAFF. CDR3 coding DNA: TGTGCCAGTAGTATAGATCCCTTTAGGCTCCGTTTATCCACTGAAGCTTTCTTT.

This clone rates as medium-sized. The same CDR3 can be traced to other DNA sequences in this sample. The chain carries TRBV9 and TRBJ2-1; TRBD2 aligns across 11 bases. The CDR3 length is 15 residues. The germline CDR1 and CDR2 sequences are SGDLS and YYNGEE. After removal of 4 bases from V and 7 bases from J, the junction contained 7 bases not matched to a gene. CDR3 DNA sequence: TGTGCCAGCAGCCCCCGACTAGCGGGACTGAATGAGCAGTTCTTC. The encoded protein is CASSPRLAGLNEQFF.

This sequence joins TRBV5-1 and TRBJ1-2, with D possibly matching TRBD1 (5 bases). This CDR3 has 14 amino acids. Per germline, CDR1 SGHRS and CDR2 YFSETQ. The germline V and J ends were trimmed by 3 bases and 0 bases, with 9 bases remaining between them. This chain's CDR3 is CASSWDATNYGYTF. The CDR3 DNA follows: TGCGCCAGCAGCTGGGACGCGACTAACTATGGCTACACCTTC.

CDR3: CATKTSGSLGEQYF. The DNA of the CDR3 is TGTGCCACTAAGACTAGCGGGAGTTTGGGCGAGCAGTACTTC. This chain connects TRBV28 to TRBJ2-7; 12 positions match TRBD2. The germline gives CDR1 MDHEN, CDR2 SYDVKM. The CDR3 loop spans 14 amino acids. V trimming: 10 bases; J trimming: 6 bases; junction bases outside the gene matches: 10.

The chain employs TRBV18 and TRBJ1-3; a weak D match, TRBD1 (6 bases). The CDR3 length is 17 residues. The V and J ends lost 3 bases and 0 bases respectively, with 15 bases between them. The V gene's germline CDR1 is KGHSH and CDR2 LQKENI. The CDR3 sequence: CASSPGTPSFSGNTIYF. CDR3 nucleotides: TGTGCCAGCTCACCTGGGACACCTTCCTTCTCTGGAAACACCATATATTTT.